This T cell receptor (beta chain) derives from a study of T-cell reconstitution after alpha-beta-depleted transplantation in children. Findings and limits, study-wide: Several hundred expanded graft clones reportedly were the source of alpha-beta T cells about two months after transplant. Surviving recipient T cells and intrathymic progenitors accounted for some patients' high TCRbeta diversity at day 60.

This clonotype was seen more than once but under ten times. Its specificity is not known. During its preparation, the TCRbeta library received unique molecular identifiers. TCRdb re-called the PCR reads through MiXCR, storing one row per CDR3 protein. This table holds 780,000 or so distinct CDR3 sequences, approximately 15% found once. This CDR3 has 12 amino acids. CDR1 and CDR2 (germline): SQVTM, ANQGSEA. V dropped 4 bases and J dropped 5 bases, with 12 bases sitting between them. The input for sequencing was PBMCs, mostly from graft donor cells, taken 360 days after TCRalphabeta/CD19-depleted stem cell transplant. The chain recombines TRBV29-1 with TRBJ2-7, with D perhaps matching TRBD2 (6 bases). The TCR originated in a male patient between 5 and 17 years old who had a stem cell transplant for acute lymphoblastic leukemia, so the T cells may come from the graft donor. The CDR3 nucleotides read TGCAGCGTTGTGGAGGGCCCCCACGAGCAGTACTTC. Residues: CSVVEGPHEQYF.